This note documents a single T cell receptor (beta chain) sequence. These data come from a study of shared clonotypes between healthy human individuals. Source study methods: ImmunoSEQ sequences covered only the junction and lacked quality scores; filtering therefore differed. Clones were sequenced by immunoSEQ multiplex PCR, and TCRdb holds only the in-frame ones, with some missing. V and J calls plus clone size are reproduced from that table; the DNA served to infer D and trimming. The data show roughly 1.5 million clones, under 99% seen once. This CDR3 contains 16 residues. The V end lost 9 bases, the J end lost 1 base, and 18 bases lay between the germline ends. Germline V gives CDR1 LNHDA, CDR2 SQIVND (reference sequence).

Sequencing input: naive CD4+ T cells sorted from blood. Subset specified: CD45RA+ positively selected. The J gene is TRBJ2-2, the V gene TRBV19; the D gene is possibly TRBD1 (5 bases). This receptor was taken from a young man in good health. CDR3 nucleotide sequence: TGTGCCAGCCTGGTAGACTGGGGCAAGAACACCGGGGAGCTGTTTTTT. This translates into CASLVDWGKNTGELFF. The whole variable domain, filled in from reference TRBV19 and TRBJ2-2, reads DGGITQSPKYLFRKEGQNVTLSCEQNLNHDAMYWYRQDPGQGLRLIYYSQIVNDFQKGDIAEGYSVSREKKESFPLTVTSAQKNPTAFYLCASLVDWGKNTGELFFGEGSRLTVL.